This paragraph covers one T cell receptor beta chain sequence. The length of the CDR3 is 12 residues. The germline V gene encodes CDR1 DFQATT and CDR2 SNEGSKA (reference sequence). Following a re-call of the 5' RACE reads, TCRdb has one entry per CDR3 protein and lacks DNA. The sample totals about 260,000 distinct CDR3 sequences; its top ten clones hold roughly 4.2%. The source of the sample is a study of T cells expressing NK-cell markers. Overall study context: The TCR beta repertoires originated in sorted CD3+CD56+NKG2C+, CD3+CD56+NKG2C- and CD3+CD56-NKG2C+ T cells.

Sequencing used blood T cells: a sorted CD56 or NKG2C T cell subset, CD4+ or CD8+ T cells, or bulk PBMC T cells (not recorded which). This sequence joins TRBV20-1 and TRBJ2-3. The origin of this receptor is a woman between 18 and 70 years old in good health. CDR3 in amino acids: CSAARSTDTQYF.